The source of this TCR beta chain is a study of T cells expressing NK-cell markers. Across the study: Sequencing covered eight donors, seven HCMV-seropositive and one seronegative.

Study findings and constraints: Six or seven donors carried dominant NKG2C+ clonotypes that made up roughly 1.0-7.0% of their CD8+ T cells.

Of note for this clonotype: Its antigen is not known.

One entry per CDR3 protein, without DNA, is what TCRdb gives after re-calling the 5' RACE reads. The sample table sets out about 380,000 distinct CDR3 sequences. Per germline, CDR1 SGHVS and CDR2 FQNEAQ. The CDR3 is made up of 13 amino acids. The receptor's source is a man aged 18-75 years in good health. The V and J genes are TRBV7-8 and TRBJ2-7; TCRdb selects TRBD1, and the lack of DNA leaves this call unchecked. The specimen sequenced was blood T cells: a sorted CD56 or NKG2C T cell subset, CD4+ or CD8+ T cells, or bulk PBMC T cells (not recorded which). Here the CDR3 reads CASSLGTLGEQYF.